A single sample is the source of the 20 T cell receptor beta chains below, sequenced in a study of T cells in localized non-small cell lung cancer. TCRdb's table, derived via immunoSEQ multiplex PCR, lists solely in-frame clones and lacks some. The table lists some 64,000 clones, approximately 87% of them singletons. The sequencing here drew on peripheral blood, taken before any cancer treatment. The receptors here all came from a woman aged 35 to 70 with stage I lung adenocarcinoma.

The J gene is TRBJ2-7, the V gene TRBV27, with TRBD2 identical over 11 bases. After removal of 3 bases from V and 6 bases from J, the junction contained 7 bases not matched to a gene. CDR1 MNHEY and CDR2 SMNVEV come from the germline V gene (reference sequence). The CDR3 is 15 residues long. CDR3 loop: CASSLYGTSGGEQYF. CDR3 nucleotides: TGTGCCAGCAGTTTGTACGGGACTAGCGGCGGCGAGCAGTACTTC.

The chain carries TRBV7-3 and TRBJ1-3, with TRBD1 matching over 7 bases. The junction had 6 bases not matched to a gene; V was cut back by 5 bases and J by 2 bases. The CDR3 has 15 amino acids. Germline values: CDR1 SGHTA, CDR2 FQGTGA. CDR3 nucleotide sequence: TGTGCCAGCAGCCCCCAGGGACAGACTGGAAACACCATATATTTT. Its translation is CASSPQGQTGNTIYF.

The rearrangement links TRBV13 to TRBJ2-7; 8 bases match TRBD2. This CDR3 has 14 amino acids. Unmatched junction bases numbered 5, after V lost 5 bases and J lost 2 bases. Germline CDR1 PRHDT, CDR2 FYEKMQ (reference sequence). Written as DNA, the CDR3 is TGTGCCAGCAGCAATAGCGGGGTTACCTACGAGCAGTACTTC. Translation gives CASSNSGVTYEQYF.

The chain has TRBV18 and TRBJ2-6; no clear D. The CDR3 spans 15 residues. Germline loops: CDR1 KGHSH, CDR2 LQKENI. Trimming took 1 base from V and 0 from J, leaving 4 bases between them. The CDR3 spells CASSPRGSGANVLTF. The CDR3 bases are TGTGCCAGCTCACCACGAGGCTCTGGGGCCAACGTCCTGACTTTC. Filled out from reference TRBV18 and TRBJ2-6, the complete variable domain reads NAGVMQNPRHLVRRRGQEARLRCSPMKGHSHVYWYRQLPEEGLKFMVYLQKENIIDESGMPKERFSAEFPKEGPSILRIQQVVRGDSAAYFCASSPRGSGANVLTFGAGSRLTVL.

The CDR3 DNA reads as TGTGCCAGCTCACCGGGACTGGCGGGGCTAAATGAGCAGTTCTTC. Protein sequence: CASSPGLAGLNEQFF. This sequence joins TRBV18 and TRBJ2-1; tentatively, D is TRBD2 (6 bases). This CDR3 contains 15 residues. V lost 3 bases and J 7 bases, leaving 16 bases between the germline ends. Per the germline V gene, CDR1 is KGHSH and CDR2 is LQKENI.

The chain carries TRBV7-8 and TRBJ1-1; 8 positions agree with TRBD1. Germline-derived CDR1 and CDR2 are SGHVS and FQNEAQ. Trimming at V came to 5 bases and at J to 3 bases, leaving 2 bases not matched to a gene. The CDR3 is made up of 13 amino acids. The CDR3 DNA reads TGTGCCAGCAGCCCGGACAGGGACACTGAAGCTTTCTTT. This sequence encodes CASSPDRDTEAFF.

V gene TRBV27 combines with J gene TRBJ1-4; D is undetermined. The length of the CDR3 is 14 residues. Germline V gene lookup returns CDR1 MNHEY and CDR2 SMNVEV (reference sequence). V was trimmed by 2 bases and J by 4 bases, leaving 8 bases between them. DNA for the CDR3: TGTGCCAGCAGTTTAGTGGGAGGTAATGAAAAACTGTTTTTT. Its protein is CASSLVGGNEKLFF.

The rearrangement joins TRBV18 to TRBJ1-1, with D possibly being TRBD1 (5 bases). The CDR3 is 14 residues long. Germline assignment: CDR1 KGHSH and CDR2 LQKENI. V was pared by 2 bases and J by 3 bases, with 10 bases between. This chain's CDR3 is CASSPLGRDTEAFF. CDR3 DNA sequence: TGTGCCAGCTCACCATTGGGCAGGGACACTGAAGCTTTCTTT.

The V and J genes are TRBV27 and TRBJ2-1, with 7 bases aligning to TRBD1. Per the germline V gene, CDR1 is MNHEY and CDR2 is SMNVEV (reference sequence). J gave up 9 bases and V 8 bases, and 13 bases lay outside the gene matches. The CDR3 loop spans 14 amino acids. CDR3 nucleotides: TGTGCCAGCGCCAAGAATCGACAGGGTGGTGAGCAGTTCTTC. Its protein is CASAKNRQGGEQFF.

In nucleotides, the CDR3 is TGTGCCAGCAGCGTAGGTCTAGCGGGGCGGTTCGCAACTAATGAAAAACTGTTTTTT. Encoded protein: CASSVGLAGRFATNEKLFF. This chain connects TRBV9 to TRBJ1-4; D perhaps matches TRBD1 (5 bases). The CDR3 length is 19 residues. The germline V gene has CDR1 SGDLS and CDR2 YYNGEE. Deletions cut 0 bases from V and 0 bases from J, with 18 bases between.

The CDR3 DNA is TGTGCCAGCAGCCCCCTTGGCCCGCCGGGAGCTTTCTTT. Its protein is CASSPLGPPGAFF. The V gene is TRBV7-9, the J gene TRBJ1-1; D gene unclear. The CDR3 has 13 residues. V shed 5 bases and J shed 10 bases, with 17 bases lying between them. Germline lookup yields CDR1 SEHNR and CDR2 FQNEAQ (reference sequence).

V gene TRBV7-2 combines with J gene TRBJ2-7; D is unresolved. V lost 4 bases and J lost 3, with 10 bases in between. Germline lookup yields CDR1 SGHTA and CDR2 FQGNSA. The CDR3 extends over 13 amino acids. CDR3 protein: CASSWHPGYEQYF. The DNA of the CDR3 is TGTGCCAGCAGCTGGCATCCGGGCTACGAGCAGTACTTC.

The chain employs TRBV2 and TRBJ1-2; no reliable D call. V gave up 8 bases and J gave up 3 bases, with 13 bases separating them. Looked up from germline, CDR1 is SNHLY and CDR2 is FYNNEI. The CDR3 loop spans 13 amino acids. The CDR3 DNA is TGTGCCAGCGGACGGACGAGCGACTATGGCTACACCTTC. This gives the protein CASGRTSDYGYTF.

The chain is built from TRBV9 and TRBJ1-1, with D possibly matching TRBD1 (6 bases). CDR1 is SGDLS, CDR2 YYNGEE, per germline. The ends were cut back, 3 bases at V and 5 bases at J, with 17 bases in the middle. The CDR3 totals 15 residues. For the CDR3, the DNA is TGTGCCAGCAGCGCAGGGGTAAAGAAGAGGACTGAAGCTTTCTTT. It codes for CASSAGVKKRTEAFF. Looking up the rest from reference TRBV9 and TRBJ1-1 gives the full variable domain: DSGVTQTPKHLITATGQRVTLRCSPRSGDLSVYWYQQSLDQGLQFLIQYYNGEERAKGNILERFSAQQFPDLHSELNLSSLELGDSALYFCASSAGVKKRTEAFFGQGTRLTVV.

The chain carries TRBV28 and TRBJ2-1, with 8 bases aligning to TRBD1. This CDR3 is built from 15 residues. Germline-derived CDR1 and CDR2 are MDHEN and SYDVKM. The trim removed 4 bases at V and 6 bases at J, leaving 8 bases unmatched. This CDR3 is CASSYQGAGSNEQFF. The CDR3 coding sequence is TGTGCCAGCAGTTATCAGGGGGCCGGATCCAATGAGCAGTTCTTC. Combining the CDR3 with reference TRBV28 and TRBJ2-1 gives the whole variable domain DVKVTQSSRYLVKRTGEKVFLECVQDMDHENMFWYRQDPGLGLRLIYFSYDVKMKEKGDIPEGYSVSREKKERFSLILESASTNQTSMYLCASSYQGAGSNEQFFGPGTRLTVL.

The chain combines TRBV9 with TRBJ2-3; no clear D gene. The length of the CDR3 is 12 residues. Germline V CDR1 and CDR2: SGDLS, YYNGEE. Trimming stripped 0 bases from V and 6 bases from J, with 5 bases between. As DNA, the CDR3 is TGTGCCAGCAGCGTAGTCTCCGATACGCAGTATTTT. Its translation is CASSVVSDTQYF.

This clone has only a few counts. J is TRBJ1-2 and V is TRBV7-3, with 10 bases fitting TRBD1. Trimming at V came to 6 bases and at J to 8 bases, leaving 6 bases not matched to a gene. This CDR3 comprises 13 residues. Looked up from germline, CDR1 is SGHTA and CDR2 is FQGTGA. The CDR3 nucleotides are TGTGCCAGCAGGGACGGGACAGGGGACGGCTACACCTTC. This gives the protein CASRDGTGDGYTF.

This CDR3 reads CASSFYRNTEAFF. The CDR3 DNA is TGTGCCAGCAGCTTTTACCGAAACACTGAAGCTTTCTTT. V is TRBV11-3 and J is TRBJ1-1; D remains ambiguous. Trimming removed 3 bases from V and 2 bases from J, with 7 bases in between. CDR3 length: 13 amino acids. Germline lookup yields CDR1 SGHNT and CDR2 YENEEA.

This clone was found once. The DNA for the CDR3 is TGCAGTGCTAGGGAGTGGGATGGCTACACCTTC. It specifies CSAREWDGYTF. V usage is TRBV20-1 and J usage is TRBJ1-2; D unresolved. CDR1 and CDR2 from the germline V gene are DFQATT and SNEGSKA (reference sequence). CDR3 size: 11 residues. V lost 3 bases and J 6 bases, leaving 8 bases between the germline ends.

The chain links TRBV11-2 to TRBJ2-3; D is uncertain. CDR1 SGHAT and CDR2 FQNNGV come from the germline V gene. V lost 5 bases to trimming and J lost 2 bases, with 8 bases between them. This CDR3 comprises 13 residues. CDR3 in DNA: TGTGCCAGCAGCAACAGAGACACAGATACGCAGTATTTT. This gives the protein CASSNRDTDTQYF.